The 19 T cell receptor beta chains below come from one sample, sequenced in a study of T cell responses to AZD1222 COVID-19 vaccine. The table came from immunoSEQ multiplex PCR; TCRdb's copy has only in-frame clones and leaves some out. In the table there are around 120,000 clones, around 90% of which are singletons. Sample: peripheral blood, taken on day 0 of AZD1222 vaccination. The receptor set was obtained from an adult in good health.

This chain uses TRBV3-1 (or the pseudogene TRBV3-2) with TRBJ1-2; 7 nucleotides align to TRBD1. This CDR3 contains 15 residues. V lost 1 base to trimming and J lost 4 bases; unmatched junction nucleotides: 6. Germline loops: CDR1 LGHDT, CDR2 YNNKEL (reference sequence). The CDR3, as DNA: TGTGCCAGCAGCCAAGCGTCGGGACAGTCCTATGGCTACACCTTC. Translation: CASSQASGQSYGYTF.

This sequence joins TRBV5-1 and TRBJ1-1, with no clear D. V lost 2 bases to trimming and J lost 4 bases, with 18 bases between them. Germline CDR1 and CDR2: SGHRS and YFSETQ. The CDR3 has 16 residues. The CDR3 loop is CASSLGGLGMSTEAFF. CDR3 sequence (DNA): TGCGCCAGCAGCTTAGGCGGGTTGGGGATGAGCACTGAAGCTTTCTTT. Looking up the rest from reference TRBV5-1 and TRBJ1-1 gives the full variable domain: KAGVTQTPRYLIKTRGQQVTLSCSPISGHRSVSWYQQTPGQGLQFLFEYFSETQRNKGNFPGRFSGRQFSNSRSEMNVSTLELGDSALYLCASSLGGLGMSTEAFFGQGTRLTVV.

The V gene is TRBV5-1, the J gene TRBJ2-7; 13 bases match TRBD2. The CDR3 consists of 15 residues. The germline V gene encodes CDR1 SGHRS and CDR2 YFSETQ. V dropped 4 bases and J dropped 6; count of bases not matched to a gene: 7. DNA for the CDR3: TGCGCCAGCAGCGTCACGGGACTAGCGGGGCTCGAGCAGTACTTC. It is translated as CASSVTGLAGLEQYF. The full variable domain, rest sourced from reference TRBV5-1 and TRBJ2-7, is KAGVTQTPRYLIKTRGQQVTLSCSPISGHRSVSWYQQTPGQGLQFLFEYFSETQRNKGNFPGRFSGRQFSNSRSEMNVSTLELGDSALYLCASSVTGLAGLEQYFGPGTRLTVT.

The chain is built from TRBV18 and TRBJ2-1; a possible D gene is TRBD2 (6 bases). Looked up from germline, CDR1 is KGHSH and CDR2 is LQKENI. V lost 5 bases to trimming and J lost 4 bases, with 15 bases between them. This CDR3 has 15 residues. CDR3 DNA: TGTGCCAGCTCAGAGTTTAGCGGTGGATACAATGAGCAGTTCTTC. Protein: CASSEFSGGYNEQFF.

The chain combines TRBV7-2 with TRBJ2-7; tentatively, D is TRBD1 (6 bases). V was clipped by 0 bases and J by 1 base, with 13 bases between them. The CDR3 sequence is 16 residues long. Germline V lookup: CDR1 SGHTA, CDR2 FQGNSA. The CDR3 DNA follows: TGTGCCAGCAGCTTAGCGATCGGGACATCTTCCTACGAGCAGTACTTC. Its protein is CASSLAIGTSSYEQYF.

This clone was seen once. The gene calls are TRBV5-1 and TRBJ1-6, with TRBD1 matching over 8 bases. Looked up from germline, CDR1 is SGHRS and CDR2 is YFSETQ. The length of the CDR3 is 14 residues. The V and J ends lost 0 bases and 10 bases, in that order; junction bases with no gene match: 3. The CDR3 spells CASSLAQGASPLHF. The CDR3 nucleotides read TGCGCCAGCAGCTTGGCGCAGGGGGCCTCACCCCTCCACTTT.

The chain combines TRBV3-1 (or the pseudogene TRBV3-2) with TRBJ2-7; no clear D. Germline assignment: CDR1 LGHDT and CDR2 YNNKEL (reference sequence). This CDR3 spans 15 amino acids. V was trimmed by 0 bases and J by 3 bases, leaving 12 bases between them. In DNA, the CDR3 is TGTGCCAGCAGCCAAGATCTCCCAGGCGGCTACGAGCAGTACTTC. Its protein product is CASSQDLPGGYEQYF.

Concerning this clone: This same CDR3 is encoded by further DNA sequences in the sample. The rearrangement links TRBV7-8 to TRBJ2-7, with a tentative D call TRBD1 (6 bases). Germline-derived CDR1 and CDR2 are SGHVS and FQNEAQ. The CDR3 is 13 amino acids. The ends were cut back, 5 bases at V and 4 bases at J, with 12 bases in the middle. This CDR3 reads CASSLDRSYEQYF. The DNA for the CDR3 is TGTGCCAGCAGCCTTGACAGGAGTTACGAGCAGTACTTC.

V usage is TRBV6-4 and J usage is TRBJ2-2; D call uncertain. Trimming took 1 base from V and 5 from J, leaving 5 bases between them. The germline gives CDR1 MRHNA, CDR2 SNTAGT. The CDR3 runs to 13 residues. CDR3 nucleotides: TGTGCCAGCAGTGACTATGCAACCGGGGAGCTGTTTTTT. It yields the protein CASSDYATGELFF.

The V call is TRBV6-6, the J call TRBJ2-7; no reliable D call. This CDR3 region has 12 residues. Trimming took 4 bases from V and 0 from J, leaving 4 bases between them. In germline, CDR1 is MNHNY, CDR2 SVGAGI (reference sequence). CDR3 DNA: TGTGCCAGCAGTTCCGTCTCCTACGAGCAGTACTTC. Translated: CASSSVSYEQYF.

This chain connects TRBV7-9 to TRBJ2-3; D gene unclear. V was trimmed by 1 base and J by 4 bases, leaving 12 bases between them. Germline lookup yields CDR1 SEHNR and CDR2 FQNEAQ (reference sequence). The CDR3 sequence is 15 residues long. The CDR3 DNA follows: TGTGCCAGCAGCTTAGTGTCGGTCTATTCAGATACGCAGTATTTT. This sequence encodes CASSLVSVYSDTQYF.

This rearrangement joins TRBV7-9 to TRBJ1-4, with D tentatively TRBD1 (6 bases). CDR1 and CDR2 (germline): SEHNR, FQNEAQ (reference sequence). The CDR3 length is 15 residues. The V gene lost 7 bases and the J gene lost 8 bases, with 20 bases spanning the gap. CDR3 region: CASTPEGRGWEKLFF. CDR3 nucleotides: TGTGCCAGCACCCCTGAAGGAAGGGGGTGGGAAAAACTGTTTTTT.

V and J are TRBV2 and TRBJ2-5; possibly TRBD2 for D (5 bases). V lost 4 bases, J lost 2 bases, and 14 bases lay in between. This CDR3 contains 15 residues. In germline, CDR1 is SNHLY, CDR2 FYNNEI. The CDR3 is CASSGRLAVQETQYF. CDR3 nucleotides: TGTGCCAGCAGTGGGCGGCTAGCCGTTCAAGAGACCCAGTACTTC.

The CDR3 DNA follows: TGCGCCAGCAGCCACCTAGGGGGTGGGATTTTGAACTATGGCTACACCTTC. It yields the protein CASSHLGGGILNYGYTF. The rearrangement links TRBV4-3 to TRBJ1-2, with TRBD1 as a possible D gene (6 bases). V lost 3 bases and J 2 bases, leaving 19 bases between the germline ends. This CDR3 contains 17 residues. Germline V gene sequence: CDR1 LGHNA, CDR2 YSLEER.

The chain employs TRBV2 and TRBJ2-7; D unresolved. The V gene lost 7 bases and the J gene lost 2 bases, with 12 bases spanning the gap. Germline V gene sequence: CDR1 SNHLY, CDR2 FYNNEI. CDR3 length: 13 residues. The CDR3 loop is CASTRSGTYEQYF. In DNA form, the CDR3 reads TGTGCCAGCACTAGAAGTGGGACCTACGAGCAGTACTTC.

The chain joins TRBV5-6 to TRBJ1-1; D is uncertain. Germline V gene lookup returns CDR1 SGHDT and CDR2 YYEEEE. V dropped 3 bases and J dropped 4 bases, with 13 bases sitting between them. The CDR3 has 14 amino acids. DNA for the CDR3: TGTGCCAGCAGCTCGGAAATTGTGGGCACTGAAGCTTTCTTT. Its translation: CASSSEIVGTEAFF.

CDR3 amino acids: CASSQDGTPRNNSPLHF. DNA of the CDR3: TGTGCCAGCAGCCAAGATGGGACCCCTCGGAATAATTCACCCCTCCACTTT. The chain combines TRBV4-2 with TRBJ1-6, with a possible D match to TRBD1 (5 bases). Germline loops: CDR1 LGHNA, CDR2 YNFKEQ. CDR3 length: 17 residues. V shed 0 bases and J shed 5 bases, with 14 bases lying between them.

The CDR3 here is CASSSPTGVSYEQYF. CDR3 DNA: TGTGCCAGTAGTTCCCCGACAGGGGTCTCCTACGAGCAGTACTTC. This sequence joins TRBV19 and TRBJ2-7; 8 positions agree with TRBD1. This CDR3 comprises 15 residues. The trim removed 5 bases at V and 0 bases at J, leaving 6 bases unmatched. Germline V lookup: CDR1 LNHDA, CDR2 SQIVND (reference sequence).

This rearrangement joins TRBV19 to TRBJ1-5, with D possibly matching TRBD1 (5 bases). The germline gives CDR1 LNHDA, CDR2 SQIVND (reference sequence). The V gene lost 3 bases and the J gene lost 9 bases, with 12 bases spanning the gap. This CDR3 is built from 13 residues. CDR3 sequence reads: CASSMGGGSPQHF. In DNA, the CDR3 is TGTGCCAGTAGTATGGGGGGTGGGTCGCCCCAGCATTTT. Filled out from reference TRBV19 and TRBJ1-5, the complete variable domain reads DGGITQSPKYLFRKEGQNVTLSCEQNLNHDAMYWYRQDPGQGLRLIYYSQIVNDFQKGDIAEGYSVSREKKESFPLTVTSAQKNPTAFYLCASSMGGGSPQHFGDGTRLSIL.